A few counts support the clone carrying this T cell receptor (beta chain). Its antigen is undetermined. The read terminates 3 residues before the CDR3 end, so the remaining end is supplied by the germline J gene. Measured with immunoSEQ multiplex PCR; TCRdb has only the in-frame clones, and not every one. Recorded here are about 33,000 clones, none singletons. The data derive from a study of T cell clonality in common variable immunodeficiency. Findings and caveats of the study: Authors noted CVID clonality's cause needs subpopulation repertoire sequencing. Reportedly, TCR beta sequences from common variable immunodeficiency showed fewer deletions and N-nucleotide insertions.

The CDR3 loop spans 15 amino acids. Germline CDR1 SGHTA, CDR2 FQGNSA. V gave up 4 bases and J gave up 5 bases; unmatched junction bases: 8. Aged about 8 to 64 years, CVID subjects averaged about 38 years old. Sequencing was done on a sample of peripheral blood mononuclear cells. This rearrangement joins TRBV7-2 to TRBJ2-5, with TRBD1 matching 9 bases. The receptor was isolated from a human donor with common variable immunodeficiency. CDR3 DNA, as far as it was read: TGTGCCAGCAGCTACCCGGACAGGGGATCGGAGACC. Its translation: CASSYPDRGSET. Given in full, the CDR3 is CASSYPDRGSETQYF.